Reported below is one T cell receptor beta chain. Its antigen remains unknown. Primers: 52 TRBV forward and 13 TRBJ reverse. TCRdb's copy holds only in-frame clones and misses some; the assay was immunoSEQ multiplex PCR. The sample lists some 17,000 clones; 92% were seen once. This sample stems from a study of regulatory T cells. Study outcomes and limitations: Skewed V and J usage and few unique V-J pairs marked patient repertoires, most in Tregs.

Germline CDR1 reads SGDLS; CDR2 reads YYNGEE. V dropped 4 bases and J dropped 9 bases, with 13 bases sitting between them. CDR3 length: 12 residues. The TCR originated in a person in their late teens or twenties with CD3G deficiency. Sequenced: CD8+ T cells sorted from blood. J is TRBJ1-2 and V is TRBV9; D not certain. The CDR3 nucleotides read TGTGCCAGCAGCCGACGACGGGTACGCTACACCTTC. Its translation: CASSRRRVRYTF.